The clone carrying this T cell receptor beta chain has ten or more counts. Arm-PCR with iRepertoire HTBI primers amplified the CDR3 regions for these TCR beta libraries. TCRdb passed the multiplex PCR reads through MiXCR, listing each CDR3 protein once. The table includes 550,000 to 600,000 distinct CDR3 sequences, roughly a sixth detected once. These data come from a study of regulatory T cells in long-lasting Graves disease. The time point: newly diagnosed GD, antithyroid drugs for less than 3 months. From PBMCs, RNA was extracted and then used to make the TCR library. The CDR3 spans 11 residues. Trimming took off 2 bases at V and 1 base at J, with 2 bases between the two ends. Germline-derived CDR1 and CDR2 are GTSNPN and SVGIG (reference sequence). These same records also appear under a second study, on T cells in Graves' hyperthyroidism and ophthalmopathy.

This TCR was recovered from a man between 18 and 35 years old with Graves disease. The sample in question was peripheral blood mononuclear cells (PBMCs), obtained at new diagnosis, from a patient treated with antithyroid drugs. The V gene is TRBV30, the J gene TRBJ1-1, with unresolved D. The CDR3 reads CAWSRNTEAFF. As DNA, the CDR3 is TGTGCCTGGAGTCGGAACACTGAAGCTTTCTTT.